Listed below are T cell receptor beta chains from one sample, sequenced in a study of T cells in Graves' hyperthyroidism and ophthalmopathy. MiXCR, applied by TCRdb to the multiplex PCR reads, yields one record per CDR3 protein. The top ten clones hold approximately 54% of a sample with 350,000 or so distinct CDR3 sequences, 18% of them seen once. Sequenced material: blood. The receptors were gathered from a woman aged 45-65 years with Graves' hyperthyroidism. The CDR3 runs from the conserved cysteine through the conserved F or W. The order of the fields is CDR3 protein, CDR3 DNA, D gene, J gene, clone size, V gene. D genes are given only for firm matches. The size entry is marked missing in some rows and otherwise reads once, few, many or a size class.

CDR3 protein: CASSPWLAGGPYEQYF; CDR3 DNA: TGTGCCAGCAGCCCCTGGCTAGCGGGAGGGCCCTACGAGCAGTACTTC; D gene: TRBD2; J gene: TRBJ2-7; clone size: few; V gene: TRBV7-9
CDR3 protein: CASSRTSTEAFF; CDR3 DNA: TGTGCCAGCAGCCGAACAAGCACTGAAGCTTTCTTT; D gene: -; J gene: TRBJ1-1; clone size: many; V gene: TRBV11-1
CDR3 protein: CASSLAPGLASEQYF; CDR3 DNA: TGTGCCAGCAGCTTAGCGCCGGGACTAGCAAGTGAGCAGTACTTC; D gene: TRBD2; J gene: TRBJ2-7; clone size: many; V gene: TRBV7-8
CDR3 protein: CASSMRQGGRYTF; CDR3 DNA: TGTGCCAGTAGTATGCGGCAGGGTGGACGCTACACCTTC; D gene: -; J gene: TRBJ1-2; clone size: -; V gene: TRBV19
CDR3 protein: CASSLEASAFYNEQFF; CDR3 DNA: TGCGCCAGCAGCTTGGAGGCTAGCGCGTTCTACAATGAGCAGTTCTTC; D gene: -; J gene: TRBJ2-1; clone size: many; V gene: TRBV5-1
CDR3 protein: CASSDWTSGVGDTQYF; CDR3 DNA: TGTGCCAGCAGCGACTGGACTAGCGGGGTTGGGGATACGCAGTATTTT; D gene: TRBD2; J gene: TRBJ2-3; clone size: many; V gene: TRBV11-1
CDR3 protein: CASSDSGTAGETQYF; CDR3 DNA: TGTGCCAGCAGTGATTCCGGGACAGCAGGAGAGACCCAGTACTTC; D gene: TRBD1; J gene: TRBJ2-5; clone size: -; V gene: TRBV6-1
CDR3 protein: CAWQDGTATLGYGYTF; CDR3 DNA: TGTGCCTGGCAAGACGGGACCGCCACCCTCGGCTATGGCTACACCTTC; D gene: -; J gene: TRBJ1-2; clone size: few; V gene: TRBV30
CDR3 protein: CASSFSQGLGEAFF; CDR3 DNA: TGTGCCAGCAGCTTCTCACAGGGGCTGGGTGAAGCTTTCTTT; D gene: TRBD1; J gene: TRBJ1-1; clone size: few; V gene: TRBV7-2
CDR3 protein: CASSPRQFTPLHF; CDR3 DNA: TGTGCCAGTAGTCCCCGACAGTTTACACCCCTCCACTTT; D gene: -; J gene: TRBJ1-6; clone size: -; V gene: TRBV19
CDR3 protein: CASSRGSIFYTDTQYF; CDR3 DNA: TGTGCCAGCAGTCGGGGATCTATCTTCTACACAGATACGCAGTATTTT; D gene: -; J gene: TRBJ2-3; clone size: many; V gene: TRBV2
CDR3 protein: CASSPDSDNQPQHF; CDR3 DNA: TGTGCCAGCAGCCCAGACAGTGACAATCAGCCCCAGCATTTT; D gene: -; J gene: TRBJ1-5; clone size: few; V gene: TRBV9
CDR3 protein: CASRGPGTESTDTQYF; CDR3 DNA: TGTGCCAGCAGGGGCCCGGGAACCGAGAGCACAGATACGCAGTATTTT; D gene: -; J gene: TRBJ2-3; clone size: many; V gene: TRBV28
CDR3 protein: CASSRAPGHNSNQPQHF; CDR3 DNA: TGTGCCAGTAGTCGGGCCCCCGGGCATAATAGCAATCAGCCCCAGCATTTT; D gene: -; J gene: TRBJ1-5; clone size: many; V gene: TRBV19
CDR3 protein: CASSLVEYRGYADTQYF; CDR3 DNA: TGTGCCAGCAGCTTAGTAGAATACAGGGGATACGCAGATACGCAGTATTTT; D gene: TRBD1; J gene: TRBJ2-3; clone size: many; V gene: TRBV7-8
CDR3 protein: CASSPHGEDYGYTF; CDR3 DNA: TGTGCCAGCAGCCCTCACGGGGAGGACTATGGCTACACCTTC; D gene: -; J gene: TRBJ1-2; clone size: few; V gene: TRBV3-1
CDR3 protein: CASSYRLGASDSYEQYF; CDR3 DNA: TGTGCCAGCAGTTACCGGCTAGGGGCTAGCGACTCCTACGAGCAGTACTTC; D gene: -; J gene: TRBJ2-7; clone size: -; V gene: TRBV6-6
CDR3 protein: CASSGQRGALPLPTDTQYF; CDR3 DNA: TGTGCCAGCAGCGGTCAGCGGGGGGCGTTACCTTTGCCCACAGATACGCAGTATTTT; D gene: TRBD2; J gene: TRBJ2-3; clone size: -; V gene: TRBV9
CDR3 protein: CASSPGTSLSYNEQFF; CDR3 DNA: TGTGCCAGCAGCCCTGGGACTAGTCTTTCCTACAATGAGCAGTTCTTC; D gene: TRBD2; J gene: TRBJ2-1; clone size: -; V gene: TRBV14
CDR3 protein: CAISELGLDSYEQYF; CDR3 DNA: TGTGCCATCAGTGAGTTGGGGCTGGACTCCTACGAGCAGTACTTC; D gene: -; J gene: TRBJ2-7; clone size: many; V gene: TRBV10-3
CDR3 protein: CASSPGEDSGYTF; CDR3 DNA: TGTGCCAGCTCACCGGGAGAGGATAGTGGCTACACCTTC; D gene: -; J gene: TRBJ1-2; clone size: many; V gene: TRBV18
CDR3 protein: CASSPDTGTGVRGYTF; CDR3 DNA: TGTGCCAGCTCACCTGATACCGGGACAGGGGTTCGTGGCTACACCTTC; D gene: TRBD1; J gene: TRBJ1-2; clone size: many; V gene: TRBV18
CDR3 protein: CSAPRDPVYGNIQYF; CDR3 DNA: TGCAGTGCCCCCCGGGACCCGGTGTATGGAAACATTCAGTACTTC; D gene: -; J gene: TRBJ2-4; clone size: few; V gene: TRBV20-1
CDR3 protein: CASSRGESTDTQYF; CDR3 DNA: TGTGCCAGCAGCCGAGGGGAGAGCACAGATACGCAGTATTTT; D gene: -; J gene: TRBJ2-3; clone size: many; V gene: TRBV3-1
CDR3 protein: CSAVLLGGYTF; CDR3 DNA: TGCAGTGCTGTACTCTTGGGGGGCTACACCTTC; D gene: -; J gene: TRBJ1-2; clone size: -; V gene: TRBV20-1
CDR3 protein: CAISESRVGNTIYF; CDR3 DNA: TGTGCCATCAGTGAGTCGAGGGTTGGAAACACCATATATTTT; D gene: -; J gene: TRBJ1-3; clone size: -; V gene: TRBV10-3
CDR3 protein: CASSLGVTQYF; CDR3 DNA: TGTGCCAGCAGCCTAGGGGTGACCCAGTACTTC; D gene: -; J gene: TRBJ2-5; clone size: -; V gene: TRBV2
CDR3 protein: CASSSSPGDTEAFF; CDR3 DNA: TGTGCCAGCAGCTCCAGTCCGGGTGACACTGAAGCTTTCTTT; D gene: -; J gene: TRBJ1-1; clone size: -; V gene: TRBV7-8
CDR3 protein: CASSPQGAVQPQHF; CDR3 DNA: TGTGCCAGCAGTCCCCAGGGGGCTGTACAGCCCCAGCATTTT; D gene: TRBD1; J gene: TRBJ1-5; clone size: -; V gene: TRBV7-6
CDR3 protein: CASRLQGGQPQHF; CDR3 DNA: TGTGCCAGCAGGCTACAGGGTGGTCAGCCCCAGCATTTT; D gene: -; J gene: TRBJ1-5; clone size: few; V gene: TRBV12-3/TRBV12-4
CDR3 protein: CASSVGGGTASPLHF; CDR3 DNA: TGTGCCAGCAGCGTAGGGGGGGGTACGGCTTCACCCCTCCACTTT; D gene: -; J gene: TRBJ1-6; clone size: -; V gene: TRBV9
CDR3 protein: CSAMPWGQGANEQFF; CDR3 DNA: TGCAGTGCTATGCCCTGGGGACAGGGGGCGAATGAGCAGTTCTTC; D gene: TRBD1; J gene: TRBJ2-1; clone size: many; V gene: TRBV20-1
CDR3 protein: CSARSPGTSGGSSYNEQFF; CDR3 DNA: TGCAGTGCTAGAAGTCCCGGGACTAGCGGGGGAAGCTCCTACAATGAGCAGTTCTTC; D gene: TRBD2; J gene: TRBJ2-1; clone size: many; V gene: TRBV20-1
CDR3 protein: CASSSTGRFSPLHF; CDR3 DNA: TGTGCCAGCAGCTCGACAGGAAGATTTTCACCCCTCCACTTT; D gene: -; J gene: TRBJ1-6; clone size: many; V gene: TRBV7-9
CDR3 protein: CASSAAPNTEAFF; CDR3 DNA: TGTGCCAGCAGCGCGGCCCCGAACACTGAAGCTTTCTTT; D gene: -; J gene: TRBJ1-1; clone size: -; V gene: TRBV2